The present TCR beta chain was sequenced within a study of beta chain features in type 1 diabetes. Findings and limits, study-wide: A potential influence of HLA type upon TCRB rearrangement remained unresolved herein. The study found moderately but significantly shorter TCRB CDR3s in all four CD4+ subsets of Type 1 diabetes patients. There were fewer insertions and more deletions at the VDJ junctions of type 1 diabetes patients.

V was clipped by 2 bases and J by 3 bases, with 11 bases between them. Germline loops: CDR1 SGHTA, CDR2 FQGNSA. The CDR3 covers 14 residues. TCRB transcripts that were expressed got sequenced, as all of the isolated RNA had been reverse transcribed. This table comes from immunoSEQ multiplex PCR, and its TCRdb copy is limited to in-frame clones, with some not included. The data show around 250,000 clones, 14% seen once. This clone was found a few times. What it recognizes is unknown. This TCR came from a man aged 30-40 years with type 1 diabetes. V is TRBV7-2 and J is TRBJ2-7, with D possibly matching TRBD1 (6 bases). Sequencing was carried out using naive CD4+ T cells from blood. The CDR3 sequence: CASSLMQGYYEQYF. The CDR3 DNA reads TGTGCCAGCAGCTTAATGCAGGGGTACTACGAGCAGTACTTC.